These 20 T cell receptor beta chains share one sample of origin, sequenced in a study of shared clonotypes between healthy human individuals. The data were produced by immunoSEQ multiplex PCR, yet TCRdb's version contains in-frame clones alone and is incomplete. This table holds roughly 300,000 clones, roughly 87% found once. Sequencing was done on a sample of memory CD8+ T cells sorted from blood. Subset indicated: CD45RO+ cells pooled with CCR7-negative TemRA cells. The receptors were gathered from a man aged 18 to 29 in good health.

This CDR3 reads CASSRRDREYEQYF. The CDR3 coding sequence is TGTGCCAGCAGCCGCCGGGACAGGGAGTACGAGCAGTACTTC. V usage is TRBV11-3 and J usage is TRBJ2-7, with 9 bases lining up with TRBD1. The CDR3 extends over 14 amino acids. CDR1 is SGHNT, CDR2 YENEEA, per germline. With V trimmed by 5 bases and J by 4 bases, 6 bases remained unmatched.

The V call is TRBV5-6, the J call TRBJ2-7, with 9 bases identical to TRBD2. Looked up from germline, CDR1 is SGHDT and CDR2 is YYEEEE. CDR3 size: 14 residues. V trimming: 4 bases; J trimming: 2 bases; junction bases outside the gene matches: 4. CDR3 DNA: TGTGCCAGCAGCGGGTCTAGCGGGGCCTACGAGCAGTACTTC. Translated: CASSGSSGAYEQYF.

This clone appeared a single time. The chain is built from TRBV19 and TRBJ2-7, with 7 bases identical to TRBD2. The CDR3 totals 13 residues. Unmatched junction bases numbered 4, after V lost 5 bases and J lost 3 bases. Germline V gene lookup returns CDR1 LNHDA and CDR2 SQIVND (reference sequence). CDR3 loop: CASSSRGVYEQYF. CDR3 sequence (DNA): TGTGCCAGTAGTTCTCGGGGGGTCTACGAGCAGTACTTC.

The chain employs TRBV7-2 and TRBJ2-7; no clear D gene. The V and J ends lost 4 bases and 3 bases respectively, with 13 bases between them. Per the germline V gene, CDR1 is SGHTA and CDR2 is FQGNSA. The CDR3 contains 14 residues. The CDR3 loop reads CASSSPGSYYEQYF. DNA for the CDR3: TGTGCCAGCAGCTCGCCCGGGTCGTACTACGAGCAGTACTTC.

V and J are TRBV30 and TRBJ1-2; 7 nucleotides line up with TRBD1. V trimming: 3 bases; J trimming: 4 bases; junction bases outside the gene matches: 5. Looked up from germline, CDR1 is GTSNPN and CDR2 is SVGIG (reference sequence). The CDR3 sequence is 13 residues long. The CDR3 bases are TGTGCCTGGAGCGAGACAGGGTCCTATGGCTACACCTTC. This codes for CAWSETGSYGYTF. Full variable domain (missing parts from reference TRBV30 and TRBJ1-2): SQTIHQWPATLVQPVGSPLSLECTVEGTSNPNLYWYRQAAGRGLQLLFYSVGIGQISSEVPQNLSASRPQDRQFILSSKKLLLSDSGFYLCAWSETGSYGYTFGSGTRLTVV.

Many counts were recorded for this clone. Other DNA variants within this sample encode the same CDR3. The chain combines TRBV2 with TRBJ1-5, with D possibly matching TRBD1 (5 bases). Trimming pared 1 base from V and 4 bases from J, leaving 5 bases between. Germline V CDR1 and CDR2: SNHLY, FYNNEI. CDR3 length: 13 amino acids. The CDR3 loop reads CASSEGGNQPQHF. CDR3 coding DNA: TGTGCCAGCAGTGAAGGGGGGAATCAGCCCCAGCATTTT. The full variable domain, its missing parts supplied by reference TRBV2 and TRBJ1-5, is EPEVTQTPSHQVTQMGQEVILRCVPISNHLYFYWYRQILGQKVEFLVSFYNNEISEKSEIFDDQFSVERPDGSNFTLKIRSTKLEDSAMYFCASSEGGNQPQHFGDGTRLSIL.

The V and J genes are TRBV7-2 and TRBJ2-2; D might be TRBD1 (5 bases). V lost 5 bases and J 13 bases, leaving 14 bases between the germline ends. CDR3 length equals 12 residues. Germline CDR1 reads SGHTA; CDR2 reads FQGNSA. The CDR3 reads CASSPGSGWLFF. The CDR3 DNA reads TGTGCCAGCAGCCCAGGGTCAGGGTGGCTGTTTTTT. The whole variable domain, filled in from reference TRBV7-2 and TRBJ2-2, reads GAGVSQSPSNKVTEKGKDVELRCDPISGHTALYWYRQSLGQGLEFLIYFQGNSAPDKSGLPSDRFSAERTGGSVSTLTIQRTQQEDSAVYLCASSPGSGWLFFGEGSRLTVL.

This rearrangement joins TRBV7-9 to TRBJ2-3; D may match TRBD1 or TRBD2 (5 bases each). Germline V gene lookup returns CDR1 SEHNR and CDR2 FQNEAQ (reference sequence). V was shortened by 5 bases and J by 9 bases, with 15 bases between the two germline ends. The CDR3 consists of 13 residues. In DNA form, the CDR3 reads TGTGCCAGCAGCCGAGAGCCGGGGCACACGCAGTATTTT. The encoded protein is CASSREPGHTQYF.

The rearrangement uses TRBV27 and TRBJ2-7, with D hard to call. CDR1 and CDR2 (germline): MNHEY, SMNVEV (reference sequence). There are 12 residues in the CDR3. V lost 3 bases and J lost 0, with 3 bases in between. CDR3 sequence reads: CASSLNSYEQYF. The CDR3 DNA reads TGTGCCAGCAGTTTGAACTCCTACGAGCAGTACTTC.

The CDR3 DNA reads as TGTGCCAGCTCGTTGGCAGCCACTGGAAACACCATATATTTT. Its translation: CASSLAATGNTIYF. V usage is TRBV28 and J usage is TRBJ1-3; D remains unclear. V shed 8 bases and J shed 2 bases, with 13 bases lying between them. This CDR3 is 14 amino acids long. Germline assignment: CDR1 MDHEN and CDR2 SYDVKM.

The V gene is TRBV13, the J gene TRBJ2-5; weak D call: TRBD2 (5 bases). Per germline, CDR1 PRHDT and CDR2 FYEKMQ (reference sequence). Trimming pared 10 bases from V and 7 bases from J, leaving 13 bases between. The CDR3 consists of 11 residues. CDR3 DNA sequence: TGTGCCACCACCGGGGATGGGACCCAGTACTTC. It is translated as CATTGDGTQYF.

CDR3 sequence: CATSRRTSGGYQETQYF. For the CDR3, the DNA is TGTGCCACCAGCAGACGGACTAGCGGGGGGTACCAAGAGACCCAGTACTTC. The chain employs TRBV15 and TRBJ2-5; 14 bases match TRBD2. CDR1 is LNHNV and CDR2 is YYDKDF in the germline V gene (reference sequence). Trimming took 2 bases from V and 0 from J; bases not matched to a gene: 2. The CDR3 spans 17 residues.

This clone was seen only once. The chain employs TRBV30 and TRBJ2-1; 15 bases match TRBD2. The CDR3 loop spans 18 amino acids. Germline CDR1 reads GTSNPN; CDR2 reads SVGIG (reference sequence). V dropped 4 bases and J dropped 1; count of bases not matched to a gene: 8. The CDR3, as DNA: TGTGCCTGGACCCCCGGACTAGCGGGAGGGGGGTCCTACAATGAGCAGTTCTTC. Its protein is CAWTPGLAGGGSYNEQFF.

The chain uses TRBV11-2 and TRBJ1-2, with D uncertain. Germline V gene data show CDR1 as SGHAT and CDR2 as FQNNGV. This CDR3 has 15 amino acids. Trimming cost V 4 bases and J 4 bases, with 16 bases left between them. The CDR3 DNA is TGTGCCAGCAGCTCCGAGGGAAGAAAGCCCTATGGCTACACCTTC. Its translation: CASSSEGRKPYGYTF. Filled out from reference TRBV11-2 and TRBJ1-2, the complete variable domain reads EAGVAQSPRYKIIEKRQSVAFWCNPISGHATLYWYQQILGQGPKLLIQFQNNGVVDDSQLPKDRFSAERLKGVDSTLKIQPAKLEDSAVYLCASSSEGRKPYGYTFGSGTRLTVV.

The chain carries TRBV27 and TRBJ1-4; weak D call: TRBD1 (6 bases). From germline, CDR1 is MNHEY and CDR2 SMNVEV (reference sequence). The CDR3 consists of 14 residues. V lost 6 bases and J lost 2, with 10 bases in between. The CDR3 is CASRPTGTNEKLFF. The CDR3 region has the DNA TGTGCCAGCAGGCCGACAGGCACTAATGAAAAACTGTTTTTT.

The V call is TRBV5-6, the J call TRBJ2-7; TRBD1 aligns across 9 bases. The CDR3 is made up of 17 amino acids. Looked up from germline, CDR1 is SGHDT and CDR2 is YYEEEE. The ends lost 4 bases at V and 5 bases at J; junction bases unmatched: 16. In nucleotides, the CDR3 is TGTGCCAGCAGCGCAGCGTTAAGGGACAGGGTCTCTGACGAGCAGTACTTC. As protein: CASSAALRDRVSDEQYF.

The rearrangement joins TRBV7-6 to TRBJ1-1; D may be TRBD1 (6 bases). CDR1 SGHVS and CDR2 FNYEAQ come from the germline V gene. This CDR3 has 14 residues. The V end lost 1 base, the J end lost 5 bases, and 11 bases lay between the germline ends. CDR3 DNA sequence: TGTGCCAGCAGCTTAGGGCAGGGGTGGACTGAAGCTTTCTTT. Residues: CASSLGQGWTEAFF.

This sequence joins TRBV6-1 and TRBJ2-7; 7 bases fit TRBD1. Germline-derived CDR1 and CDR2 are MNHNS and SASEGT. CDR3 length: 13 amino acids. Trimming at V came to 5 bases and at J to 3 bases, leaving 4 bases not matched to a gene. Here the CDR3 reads CASSIRQGYEQYF. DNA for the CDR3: TGTGCCAGCAGTATCCGACAGGGCTACGAGCAGTACTTC.

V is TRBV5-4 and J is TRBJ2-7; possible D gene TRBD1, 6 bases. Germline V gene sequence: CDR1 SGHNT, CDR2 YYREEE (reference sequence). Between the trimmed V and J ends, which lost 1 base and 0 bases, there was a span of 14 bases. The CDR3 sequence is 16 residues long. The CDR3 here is CASSLKATGSSYEQYF. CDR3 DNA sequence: TGTGCCAGCAGCTTGAAAGCAACAGGGAGCTCCTACGAGCAGTACTTC.

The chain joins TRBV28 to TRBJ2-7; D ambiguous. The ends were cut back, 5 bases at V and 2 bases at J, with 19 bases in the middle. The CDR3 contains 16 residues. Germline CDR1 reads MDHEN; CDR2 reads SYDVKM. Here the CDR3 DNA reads TGTGCCAGCAGTAGGTTTCGATTCAGGCAGACCTACGAGCAGTACTTC. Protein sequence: CASSRFRFRQTYEQYF.